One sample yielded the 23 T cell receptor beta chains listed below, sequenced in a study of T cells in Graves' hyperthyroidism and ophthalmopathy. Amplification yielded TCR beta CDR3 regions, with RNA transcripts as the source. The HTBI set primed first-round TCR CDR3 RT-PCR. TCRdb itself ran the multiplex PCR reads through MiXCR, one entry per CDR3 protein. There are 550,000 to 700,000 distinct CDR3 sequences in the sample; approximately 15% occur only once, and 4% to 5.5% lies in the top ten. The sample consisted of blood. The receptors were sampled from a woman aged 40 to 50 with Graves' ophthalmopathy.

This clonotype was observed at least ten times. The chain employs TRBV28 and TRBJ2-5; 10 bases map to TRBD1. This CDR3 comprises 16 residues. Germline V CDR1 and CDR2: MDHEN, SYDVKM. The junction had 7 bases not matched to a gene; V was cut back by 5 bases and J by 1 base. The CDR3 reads CASSGHRDRGQETQYF. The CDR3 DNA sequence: TGTGCCAGCAGTGGACACCGGGACAGGGGCCAAGAGACCCAGTACTTC.

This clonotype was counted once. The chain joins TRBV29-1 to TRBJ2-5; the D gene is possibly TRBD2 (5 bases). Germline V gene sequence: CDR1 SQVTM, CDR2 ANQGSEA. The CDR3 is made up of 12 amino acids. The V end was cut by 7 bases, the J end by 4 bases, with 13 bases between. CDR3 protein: CSADESGETQYF. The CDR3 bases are TGCAGCGCCGATGAAAGCGGAGAGACCCAGTACTTC.

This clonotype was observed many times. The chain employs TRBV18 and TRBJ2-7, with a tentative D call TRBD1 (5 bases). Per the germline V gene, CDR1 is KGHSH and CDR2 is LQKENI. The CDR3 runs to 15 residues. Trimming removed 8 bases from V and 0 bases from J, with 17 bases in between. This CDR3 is CASSLGQGLSYEQYF. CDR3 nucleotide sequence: TGTGCCAGCAGCTTAGGCCAGGGCCTCTCCTACGAGCAGTACTTC.

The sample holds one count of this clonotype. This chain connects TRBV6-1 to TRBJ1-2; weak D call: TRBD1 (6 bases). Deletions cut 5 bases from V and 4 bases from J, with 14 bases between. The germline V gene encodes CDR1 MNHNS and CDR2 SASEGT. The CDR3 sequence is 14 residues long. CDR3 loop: CASSRRTVRYGYTF. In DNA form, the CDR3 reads TGTGCCAGCAGTCGGCGGACAGTTCGCTATGGCTACACCTTC.

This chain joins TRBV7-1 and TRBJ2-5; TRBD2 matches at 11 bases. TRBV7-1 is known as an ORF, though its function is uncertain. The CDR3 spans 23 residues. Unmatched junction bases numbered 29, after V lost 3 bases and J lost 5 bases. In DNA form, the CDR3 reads TGTGCCAGCAGCTCTCTGGGGCTGCCCGGGACTAGCGGAACCCCCGCCCTAGGGGAGACCCAGTACTTC. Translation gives CASSSLGLPGTSGTPALGETQYF.

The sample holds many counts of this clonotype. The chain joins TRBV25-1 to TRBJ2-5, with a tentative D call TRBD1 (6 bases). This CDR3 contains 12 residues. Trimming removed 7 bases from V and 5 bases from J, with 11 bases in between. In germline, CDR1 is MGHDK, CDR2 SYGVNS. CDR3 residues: CASTTGLETQYF. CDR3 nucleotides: TGTGCCAGCACCACAGGGTTGGAGACCCAGTACTTC.

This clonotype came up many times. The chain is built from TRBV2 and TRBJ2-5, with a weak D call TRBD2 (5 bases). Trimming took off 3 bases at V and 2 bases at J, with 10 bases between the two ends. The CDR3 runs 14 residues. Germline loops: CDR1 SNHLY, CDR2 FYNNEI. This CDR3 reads CASSDLGRQETQYF. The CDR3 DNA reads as TGTGCCAGCAGTGACTTGGGGAGACAAGAGACCCAGTACTTC. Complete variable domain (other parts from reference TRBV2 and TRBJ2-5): EPEVTQTPSHQVTQMGQEVILRCVPISNHLYFYWYRQILGQKVEFLVSFYNNEISEKSEIFDDQFSVERPDGSNFTLKIRSTKLEDSAMYFCASSDLGRQETQYFGPGTRLLVL.

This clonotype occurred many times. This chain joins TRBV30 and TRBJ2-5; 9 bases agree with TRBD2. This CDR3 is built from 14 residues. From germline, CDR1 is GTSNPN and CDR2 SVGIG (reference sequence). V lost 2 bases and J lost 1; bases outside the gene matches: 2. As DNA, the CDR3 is TGTGCCTGGAGTTTTAGCGGGAGCCAAGAGACCCAGTACTTC. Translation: CAWSFSGSQETQYF.

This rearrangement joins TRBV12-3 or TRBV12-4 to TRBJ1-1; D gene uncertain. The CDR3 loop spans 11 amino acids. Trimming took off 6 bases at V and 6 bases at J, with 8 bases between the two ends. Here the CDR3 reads CASSPLPEAFF. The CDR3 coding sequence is TGTGCCAGCAGCCCCCTCCCTGAAGCTTTCTTT.

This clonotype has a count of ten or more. CDR3 coding DNA: TGCAGCGTTGAAATGGAAGCGGGAGGGCCGTACGAGCAGTACTTC. Translation gives CSVEMEAGGPYEQYF. This sequence joins TRBV29-1 and TRBJ2-7; TRBD2 matches at 10 bases. This CDR3 has 15 residues. V dropped 2 bases and J dropped 4; count of bases not matched to a gene: 8. Germline-derived CDR1 and CDR2 are SQVTM and ANQGSEA.

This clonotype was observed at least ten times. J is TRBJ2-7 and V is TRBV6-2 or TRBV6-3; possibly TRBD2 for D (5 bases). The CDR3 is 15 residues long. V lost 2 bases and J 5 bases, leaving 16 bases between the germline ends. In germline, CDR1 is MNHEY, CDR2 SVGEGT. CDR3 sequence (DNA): TGTGCCAGCAGTTACGGAGGACGACCACCCCACGAGCAGTACTTC. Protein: CASSYGGRPPHEQYF.

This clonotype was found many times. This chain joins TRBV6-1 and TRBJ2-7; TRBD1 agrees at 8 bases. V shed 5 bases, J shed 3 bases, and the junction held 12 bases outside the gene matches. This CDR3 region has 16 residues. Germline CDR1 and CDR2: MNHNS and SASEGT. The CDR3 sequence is CASSRKTGTGNYEQYF. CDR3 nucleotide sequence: TGTGCCAGCAGTAGAAAAACAGGGACAGGAAACTACGAGCAGTACTTC.

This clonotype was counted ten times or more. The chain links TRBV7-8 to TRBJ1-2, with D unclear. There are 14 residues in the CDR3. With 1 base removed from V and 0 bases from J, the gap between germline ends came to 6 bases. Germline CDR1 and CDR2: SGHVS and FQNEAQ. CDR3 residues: CASSLGVANYGYTF. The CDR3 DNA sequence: TGTGCCAGCAGCTTAGGGGTAGCTAACTATGGCTACACCTTC.

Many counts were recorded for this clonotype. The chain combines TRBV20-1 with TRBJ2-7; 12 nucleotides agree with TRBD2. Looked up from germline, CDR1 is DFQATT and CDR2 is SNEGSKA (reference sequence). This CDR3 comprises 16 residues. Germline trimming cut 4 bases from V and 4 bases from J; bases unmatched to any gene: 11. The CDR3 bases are TGCAGTGCTATTTCGGCTAGCGGGAGGGAGCGTTACGAGCAGTACTTC. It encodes CSAISASGRERYEQYF.

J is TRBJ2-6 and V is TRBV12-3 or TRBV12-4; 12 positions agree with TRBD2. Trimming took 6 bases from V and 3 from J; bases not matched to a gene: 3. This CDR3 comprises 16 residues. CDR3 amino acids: CASRRLAGVGANVLTF. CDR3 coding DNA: TGTGCCAGCAGAAGACTAGCGGGAGTTGGGGCCAACGTCCTGACTTTC.

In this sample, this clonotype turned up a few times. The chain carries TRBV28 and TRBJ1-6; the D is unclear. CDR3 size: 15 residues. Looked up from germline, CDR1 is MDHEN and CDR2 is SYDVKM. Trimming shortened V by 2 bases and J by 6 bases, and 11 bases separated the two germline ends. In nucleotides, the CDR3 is TGTGCCAGCAGTTTAAGGAGGCGTCCTAATTCACCCCTCCACTTT. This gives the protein CASSLRRRPNSPLHF.

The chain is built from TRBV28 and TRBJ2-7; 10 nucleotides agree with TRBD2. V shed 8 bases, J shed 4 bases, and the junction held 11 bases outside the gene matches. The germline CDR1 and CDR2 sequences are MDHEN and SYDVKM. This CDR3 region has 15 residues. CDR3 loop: CASSPRTSGDYEQYF. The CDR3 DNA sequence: TGTGCCAGCTCACCCCGAACTAGCGGGGATTACGAGCAGTACTTC.

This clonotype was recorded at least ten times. CDR3 in amino acids: CASSPRDRTEAFF. CDR3 DNA sequence: TGTGCCAGTAGTCCCAGGGACCGCACTGAAGCTTTCTTT. V usage is TRBV19 and J usage is TRBJ1-1; TRBD1 is a possible D gene (5 bases). This CDR3 spans 13 amino acids. The V gene's germline CDR1 is LNHDA and CDR2 SQIVND (reference sequence). Between the trimmed V and J ends, which lost 5 bases and 4 bases, there was a span of 11 bases.

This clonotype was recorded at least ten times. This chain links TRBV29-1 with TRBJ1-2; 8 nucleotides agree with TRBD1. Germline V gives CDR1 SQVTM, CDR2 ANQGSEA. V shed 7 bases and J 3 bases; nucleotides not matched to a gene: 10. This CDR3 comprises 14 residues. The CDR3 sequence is CSAAAGGVYYGYTF. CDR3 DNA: TGCAGCGCCGCGGCAGGGGGCGTCTACTATGGCTACACCTTC.

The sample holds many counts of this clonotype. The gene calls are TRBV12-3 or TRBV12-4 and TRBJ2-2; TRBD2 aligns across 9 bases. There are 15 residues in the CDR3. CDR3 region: CAVPSGIGVTGELFF. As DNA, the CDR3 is TGTGCGGTCCCTAGCGGGATAGGCGTCACCGGGGAGCTGTTTTTT.

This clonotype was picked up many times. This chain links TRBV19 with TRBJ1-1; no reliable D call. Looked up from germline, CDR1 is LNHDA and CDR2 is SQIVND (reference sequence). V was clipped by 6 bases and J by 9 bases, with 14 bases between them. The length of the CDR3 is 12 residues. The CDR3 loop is CASSPREGQAFF. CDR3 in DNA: TGTGCCAGTAGCCCCCGCGAAGGCCAAGCTTTCTTT.

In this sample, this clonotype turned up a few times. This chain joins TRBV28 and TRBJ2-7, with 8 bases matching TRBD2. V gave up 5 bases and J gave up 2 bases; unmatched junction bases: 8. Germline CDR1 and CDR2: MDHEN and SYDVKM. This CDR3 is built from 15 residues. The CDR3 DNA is TGTGCCAGCAGTACCCTTCTAGCGGGCCCCTACGAGCAGTACTTC. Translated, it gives CASSTLLAGPYEQYF.

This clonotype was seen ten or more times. DNA for the CDR3: TGTGCCAGCAGTATTACGGCAAGGAGCAATCAGCCCCAGCATTTT. This codes for CASSITARSNQPQHF. The genes are TRBV6-1 and TRBJ1-5; no clear D. The CDR3 covers 15 residues. V dropped 5 bases and J dropped 1 base, with 12 bases sitting between them. Germline CDR1 reads MNHNS; CDR2 reads SASEGT.